The 32 T cell receptor beta chains given below trace back to one sample, sequenced in a study of beta chain features in type 1 diabetes. Sequenced material consisted of expressed TCRB transcripts (all of the isolated RNA was reverse transcribed). The method was immunoSEQ multiplex PCR; TCRdb's version includes in-frame clones alone and lacks a portion of them. The sample carries under 150,000 clones, 17% recorded once. For these TCRs, the target antigens are not known. General study points: Among patients with Type 1 diabetes, TCRB CDR3s were moderately but significantly shorter in every one of the four CD4+ subsets.

Sequencing was performed on central memory CD4+ T cells from blood. These receptors were taken from a young man with type 1 diabetes.

This clone was seen only a few times. The chain couples TRBV7-8 to TRBJ2-3; D not resolved. Germline V gene data show CDR1 as SGHVS and CDR2 as FQNEAQ. The CDR3 totals 14 residues. V was pared by 5 bases and J by 5 bases, with 14 bases between. As DNA, the CDR3 is TGTGCCAGCAGCCCCCGCACTCCCAGAGATACGCAGTATTTT. Protein sequence: CASSPRTPRDTQYF.

The sample holds a few counts of this clone. The rearrangement links TRBV14 to TRBJ1-1, with 11 bases identical to TRBD1. The germline V gene has CDR1 SGHDN and CDR2 FVKESK. J gave up 3 bases and V 4 bases, and 1 base lay outside the gene matches. The CDR3 is 14 residues long. The CDR3 loop is CASSPGQGDTEAFF. The CDR3 nucleotides read TGTGCCAGCAGCCCGGGACAGGGGGACACTGAAGCTTTCTTT.

This clone was detected a few times. This chain connects TRBV30 to TRBJ2-7; perhaps TRBD1 as D (5 bases). Per the germline V gene, CDR1 is GTSNPN and CDR2 is SVGIG (reference sequence). The CDR3 contains 14 residues. V lost 2 bases to trimming and J lost 4 bases, with 15 bases between them. The CDR3 here is CAWSSTDSGYEQYF. CDR3 nucleotide sequence: TGTGCCTGGAGTAGTACCGACAGTGGTTACGAGCAGTACTTC.

The rearrangement links TRBV27 to TRBJ2-7, with 8 bases matching TRBD2. Germline CDR1 reads MNHEY; CDR2 reads SMNVEV (reference sequence). V shed 6 bases and J 7 bases; nucleotides not matched to a gene: 11. This CDR3 is built from 14 residues. CDR3 in DNA: TGTGCCAGCAGACCAGCGGGGGCATCGAGGGAGCAGTACTTC. Its protein product is CASRPAGASREQYF.

This clone was seen a few times. The chain carries TRBV11-2 and TRBJ2-1; D perhaps matches TRBD2 (8 bases). Trimming removed 6 bases from V and 3 bases from J, with 15 bases in between. The germline gives CDR1 SGHAT, CDR2 FQNNGV. The CDR3 loop spans 15 amino acids. The CDR3: CASRFSGTDYNEQFF. CDR3 DNA sequence: TGTGCCAGCAGATTTAGCGGGACAGACTACAATGAGCAGTTCTTC. The full variable domain, rest sourced from reference TRBV11-2 and TRBJ2-1, is EAGVAQSPRYKIIEKRQSVAFWCNPISGHATLYWYQQILGQGPKLLIQFQNNGVVDDSQLPKDRFSAERLKGVDSTLKIQPAKLEDSAVYLCASRFSGTDYNEQFFGPGTRLTVL.

In its sample, this clone was seen a few times. V gene TRBV11-2 combines with J gene TRBJ2-3; TRBD1 aligns across 8 bases. The germline gives CDR1 SGHAT, CDR2 FQNNGV. The trim removed 3 bases at V and 6 bases at J, leaving 2 bases unmatched. The CDR3 spans 13 residues. This chain's CDR3 is CASSFRGRDTQYF. CDR3 sequence (DNA): TGTGCCAGCAGCTTCAGGGGGCGGGATACGCAGTATTTT.

Only a few counts were recorded for this clone. Other DNA sequences within the sample encode an identical CDR3. V usage is TRBV7-2 and J usage is TRBJ1-4; D remains unclear. Trimming removed 2 bases from V and 0 bases from J, with 4 bases in between. This CDR3 contains 14 residues. Germline V lookup: CDR1 SGHTA, CDR2 FQGNSA. CDR3 region: CASSLYATNEKLFF. Written as DNA, the CDR3 is TGTGCCAGCAGCTTATACGCAACTAATGAAAAACTGTTTTTT.

In this sample, this clone turned up a few times. V usage is TRBV7-9 and J usage is TRBJ2-3; D possibly corresponds to TRBD1 (6 bases). Germline loops: CDR1 SEHNR, CDR2 FQNEAQ (reference sequence). The CDR3 contains 13 residues. Trimming took 4 bases from V and 6 from J, leaving 11 bases between them. The CDR3 is CASSSGQGDTQYF. The CDR3 DNA follows: TGTGCCAGCAGCTCCGGGCAGGGGGATACGCAGTATTTT.

This clone has a handful of counts. The CDR3 is CASKESGDTQYF. For the CDR3, the DNA is TGTGCCAGCAAGGAGTCGGGAGATACGCAGTATTTT. This sequence joins TRBV2 and TRBJ2-3; D unresolved. V lost 7 bases and J 5 bases, leaving 10 bases between the germline ends. This CDR3 has 12 amino acids. Germline V gene lookup returns CDR1 SNHLY and CDR2 FYNNEI.

Note on this clone: Within the sample, other DNA sequences also encode this same CDR3. This chain joins TRBV7-2 and TRBJ2-3; no clear D gene. V lost 5 bases, J lost 2 bases, and 5 bases lay in between. Germline lookup yields CDR1 SGHTA and CDR2 FQGNSA. CDR3 length: 12 amino acids. The CDR3 region has the DNA TGTGCCAGCAGCCCTCCCACAGATACGCAGTATTTT. Translation gives CASSPPTDTQYF.

This clone was counted between two and nine times. The chain links TRBV30 to TRBJ2-1; 8 bases match TRBD2. J lost 7 bases, V lost 2 bases, and 10 bases had no gene match. This CDR3 region has 15 residues. Looked up from germline, CDR1 is GTSNPN and CDR2 is SVGIG (reference sequence). CDR3 bases: TGTGCCTGGAGTAGAGGCGGGAGGATTTTGAATGAGCAGTTCTTC. It codes for CAWSRGGRILNEQFF.

The chain links TRBV10-1 to TRBJ1-4; no firm D call. There are 14 residues in the CDR3. CDR1 is WNHNN, CDR2 SYGVQD, per germline (reference sequence). V shed 6 bases and J shed 3 bases, with 11 bases lying between them. CDR3 sequence: CASRERASNEKLFF. In DNA form, the CDR3 reads TGCGCCAGCAGGGAACGAGCGTCTAATGAAAAACTGTTTTTT.

The genes are TRBV6-1 and TRBJ2-3; perhaps TRBD1 as D (6 bases). Trimming removed 6 bases from V and 6 bases from J, with 19 bases in between. CDR1 MNHNS and CDR2 SASEGT come from the germline V gene. The CDR3 spans 15 residues. CDR3 sequence (DNA): TGTGCCAGCAGACAAGAAACACAGGGTACCGATACGCAGTATTTT. It yields the protein CASRQETQGTDTQYF.

The genes are TRBV7-9 and TRBJ2-5; TRBD2 matches 7 bases. The CDR3 extends over 12 amino acids. J lost 5 bases, V lost 6 bases, and 3 bases had no gene match. Germline V CDR1 and CDR2: SEHNR, FQNEAQ (reference sequence). CDR3 DNA sequence: TGTGCCAGCAGTCCGCGGGGGGAGACCCAGTACTTC. The encoded protein is CASSPRGETQYF.

The chain has TRBV18 and TRBJ1-6; D gene uncertain. Germline CDR1 and CDR2: KGHSH and LQKENI. There are 15 residues in the CDR3. V was cut by 3 bases and J by 3 bases, with 9 bases left in between. CDR3 in amino acids: CASSPRESYNSPLHF. CDR3 coding DNA: TGTGCCAGCTCACCTCGGGAAAGCTATAATTCACCCCTCCACTTT.

A word on this clone: A much larger clone lies a single base off, so this may be a read error. The chain joins TRBV7-2 to TRBJ2-7, with D possibly TRBD2 on 6 matching bases. This CDR3 contains 13 residues. The V end was cut by 5 bases, the J end by 5 bases, with 13 bases between. Germline CDR1 reads SGHTA; CDR2 reads FQGNSA. As DNA, the CDR3 is TGTGCCAGCAGCGGAGGGGTGGGCCACGAGCAGTACTTC. Its protein product is CASSGGVGHEQYF.

This clone came up many times. The V gene is TRBV29-1, the J gene TRBJ2-3; tentatively, D is TRBD2 (6 bases). The CDR3 is 13 residues long. Germline V gives CDR1 SQVTM, CDR2 ANQGSEA. Trimming stripped 4 bases from V and 4 bases from J, with 12 bases between. The CDR3 loop reads CSVGVGSADTQYF. The CDR3, as DNA: TGCAGCGTTGGGGTCGGGAGCGCAGATACGCAGTATTTT.

The V gene is TRBV7-2, the J gene TRBJ2-1, with TRBD1 identical over 11 bases. The germline V gene encodes CDR1 SGHTA and CDR2 FQGNSA. After removal of 1 base from V and 5 bases from J, the junction contained 4 bases not matched to a gene. This CDR3 region has 16 residues. The CDR3, as DNA: TGTGCCAGCAGCTTAGTGGGACAGGGGGTGAACAATGAGCAGTTCTTC. Protein product: CASSLVGQGVNNEQFF.

This clone has more than one count but fewer than ten. The chain is built from TRBV30 and TRBJ2-5; 11 bases line up with TRBD2. V gave up 0 bases and J gave up 4 bases; unmatched junction bases: 10. The CDR3 is 17 amino acids. Germline V CDR1 and CDR2: GTSNPN, SVGIG (reference sequence). The CDR3 DNA follows: TGTGCCTGGAGTGTAGATTGGGGGCTAGCGGGAGGAGAGACCCAGTACTTC. This translates into CAWSVDWGLAGGETQYF.

This chain connects TRBV18 to TRBJ1-5, with 11 bases lining up with TRBD1. Per germline, CDR1 KGHSH and CDR2 LQKENI. V trimming: 2 bases; J trimming: 6 bases; junction bases outside the gene matches: 9. The CDR3 is 17 amino acids. CDR3 sequence: CASSPAGTGGWVQPQHF. CDR3 in DNA: TGTGCCAGCTCACCAGCCGGGACAGGGGGGTGGGTTCAGCCCCAGCATTTT.

This chain links TRBV7-9 with TRBJ2-1, with D unresolved. The CDR3 has 14 amino acids. Trimming stripped 0 bases from V and 5 bases from J, with 8 bases between. Germline V CDR1 and CDR2: SEHNR, FQNEAQ (reference sequence). CDR3 protein: CASSLAIRNNEQFF. The CDR3 region has the DNA TGTGCCAGCAGCTTAGCGATCAGAAACAATGAGCAGTTCTTC.

V and J are TRBV4-1 and TRBJ2-7, with D tentatively TRBD2 (5 bases). From germline, CDR1 is MGHRA and CDR2 YSYEKL. This CDR3 spans 14 amino acids. Trimming removed 0 bases from V and 9 bases from J, with 15 bases in between. The CDR3 region has the DNA TGCGCCAGCAGCCAAGATGGCGGGCCAGGTAGGCAGTACTTC. Translating gives CASSQDGGPGRQYF.

The rearrangement joins TRBV11-2 to TRBJ2-3, with D perhaps matching TRBD2 (5 bases). CDR1 is SGHAT and CDR2 is FQNNGV in the germline V gene. V was shortened by 2 bases and J by 13 bases, with 13 bases between the two germline ends. The CDR3 covers 12 residues. CDR3 DNA: TGTGCCAGCAGCTTAAGGACTCTCGGGAAGTATTTT. Protein product: CASSLRTLGKYF.

A remark on this clone: One end of the junction does not line up with germline, which may come from a read error. The V gene is TRBV7-7, the J gene TRBJ2-5, with TRBD2 as a possible D gene (5 bases). This CDR3 region has 13 residues. Per the germline V gene, CDR1 is SSHAT and CDR2 is FNYEAQ (reference sequence). CDR3: CASSLATGGTQYF. Here the CDR3 DNA reads TGTGCTAGCAGCTTAGCTACCGGAGGGACCCAGTACTTC.

This clone was counted only a few times. The DNA for the CDR3 is TGTGCCAGCGGTCGCGGGACAGCCGCCTACGAGCAGTACTTC. Translation gives CASGRGTAAYEQYF. This chain joins TRBV28 and TRBJ2-7, with D possibly TRBD1 on 7 matching bases. This CDR3 has 14 residues. Germline CDR1 reads MDHEN; CDR2 reads SYDVKM. Trimming removed 8 bases at V and 2 bases at J, with 16 bases between. Full variable domain (missing parts from reference TRBV28 and TRBJ2-7): DVKVTQSSRYLVKRTGEKVFLECVQDMDHENMFWYRQDPGLGLRLIYFSYDVKMKEKGDIPEGYSVSREKKERFSLILESASTNQTSMYLCASGRGTAAYEQYFGPGTRLTVT.

The table lists this clone with many counts. V gene TRBV6-4 combines with J gene TRBJ2-3, with 8 bases lining up with TRBD1. V trimming: 6 bases; J trimming: 4 bases; junction bases outside the gene matches: 3. The CDR3 length is 13 residues. The germline gives CDR1 MRHNA, CDR2 SNTAGT. CDR3 loop: CASRGQGADTQYF. The CDR3 coding sequence is TGTGCCAGCAGAGGACAGGGTGCAGATACGCAGTATTTT.

The V gene is TRBV19, the J gene TRBJ2-7, with D maybe TRBD1 (7 bases). The CDR3 extends over 13 amino acids. Trimming removed 4 bases from V and 6 bases from J, with 13 bases in between. CDR1 LNHDA and CDR2 SQIVND come from the germline V gene (reference sequence). The CDR3 nucleotides are TGTGCCAGTAGTAATCAGGGGGGATTCGAGCAGTACTTC. As protein: CASSNQGGFEQYF.

The chain is built from TRBV7-2 and TRBJ2-7; 7 bases map to TRBD2. This CDR3 is built from 15 residues. Germline lookup yields CDR1 SGHTA and CDR2 FQGNSA. Trimming cost V 3 bases and J 4 bases; bases outside gene matches: 9. The CDR3 DNA sequence: TGTGCCAGCAGCTTTGGCTGGGGGGGTCAGTACGAGCAGTACTTC. This sequence encodes CASSFGWGGQYEQYF.

Of note for this clone: This sample includes further DNA sequences coding for the same CDR3. V and J are TRBV9 and TRBJ1-1; weak D call: TRBD1 (5 bases). Germline CDR1 reads SGDLS; CDR2 reads YYNGEE. V was trimmed by 1 base and J by 7 bases, leaving 8 bases between them. This CDR3 has 12 residues. CDR3 in DNA: TGTGCCAGCAGCGTAACAGGAAGTGAAGCTTTCTTT. Translating it yields CASSVTGSEAFF.

J is TRBJ2-1 and V is TRBV18; D is unresolved. The CDR3 has 11 amino acids. V was cut by 1 base and J by 10 bases, with 5 bases left in between. The V gene's germline CDR1 is KGHSH and CDR2 LQKENI. The CDR3 spells CASSPHEEQFF. In DNA form, the CDR3 reads TGTGCCAGCTCACCACACGAGGAGCAGTTCTTC. The complete variable domain, with remaining parts taken from reference TRBV18 and TRBJ2-1, reads NAGVMQNPRHLVRRRGQEARLRCSPMKGHSHVYWYRQLPEEGLKFMVYLQKENIIDESGMPKERFSAEFPKEGPSILRIQQVVRGDSAAYFCASSPHEEQFFGPGTRLTVL.

This clone was counted between two and nine times. The genes are TRBV29-1 and TRBJ2-5; D is undetermined. Trimming stripped 7 bases from V and 2 bases from J, with 8 bases between. Germline V gene data show CDR1 as SQVTM and CDR2 as ANQGSEA. This CDR3 is built from 11 residues. The CDR3 nucleotides read TGCAGCGCCTACACACAAGAGACCCAGTACTTC. Its protein is CSAYTQETQYF.

The chain has TRBV19 and TRBJ1-2; no definite D call. The CDR3 has 13 amino acids. Germline CDR1 reads LNHDA; CDR2 reads SQIVND (reference sequence). The germline V and J ends were trimmed by 3 bases and 2 bases, with 7 bases remaining between them. Here the CDR3 DNA reads TGTGCCAGTAGTATGGGAATAAACTATGGCTACACCTTC. As protein: CASSMGINYGYTF. Supplemented by reference TRBV19 and TRBJ1-2, the full variable domain reads DGGITQSPKYLFRKEGQNVTLSCEQNLNHDAMYWYRQDPGQGLRLIYYSQIVNDFQKGDIAEGYSVSREKKESFPLTVTSAQKNPTAFYLCASSMGINYGYTFGSGTRLTVV.